This T cell receptor (beta chain) was found in a study of blood T cell repertoires in COVID-19. Whole-study context: Both acute and convalescent COVID-19 samples were obtained from the United States, Italy and Spain. In each case, the material was cDNA or gDNA derived from T cells, B-cell-depleted T cells, or PBMCs.

V lost 2 bases, J lost 8 bases, and 9 bases stayed unmatched. The CDR3 loop spans 15 amino acids. The germline gives CDR1 SEHNR, CDR2 FQNEAQ (reference sequence). Profiled with immunoSEQ multiplex PCR; TCRdb holds only in-frame clones, not every one. The data hold roughly 260,000 clones, with around 92% observed a single time. The clonotype comes from a person aged 18 to 35 with COVID-19, enrolled during active disease. The sample was peripheral blood. The chain uses TRBV7-9 and TRBJ2-1, with 7 nucleotides matching TRBD1. CDR3 amino acids: CASSLRRQGLDEQFF. The CDR3 nucleotides read TGTGCCAGCAGCTTAAGGCGACAGGGTCTCGATGAGCAGTTCTTC.